The next 25 T cell receptor beta chains were all read from a single sample in a study of tumor-infiltrating lymphocytes in localized non-small cell lung cancer. Sequencing used immunoSEQ multiplex PCR; TCRdb keeps in-frame clones, though not all of them. This table holds more than 10,000 clones, roughly 84% found once. Sequenced: lung tumor tissue. The receptors come from a human donor with non-small cell lung cancer.

The chain employs TRBV5-8 and TRBJ2-6; tentatively, D is TRBD1 (6 bases). Germline assignment: CDR1 SGHTS and CDR2 YDEGEE. With 2 bases removed from V and 2 bases from J, the gap between germline ends came to 11 bases. The CDR3 spans 16 residues. CDR3: CASSLVAGAGANVLTF. For the CDR3, the DNA is TGTGCCAGCAGCTTAGTTGCAGGGGCTGGGGCCAACGTCCTGACTTTC.

This chain joins TRBV6-6 and TRBJ1-2; 8 bases match TRBD1. The CDR3 sequence is 13 residues long. Germline V gives CDR1 MNHNY, CDR2 SVGAGI (reference sequence). V lost 6 bases to trimming and J lost 8 bases; unmatched junction nucleotides: 8. CDR3 bases: TGTGCCAGCAGGACAGGGACAGGCTTCGGCTACACCTTC. Residues: CASRTGTGFGYTF.

The chain couples TRBV13 to TRBJ2-5; D gene uncertain. From germline, CDR1 is PRHDT and CDR2 FYEKMQ (reference sequence). The V and J ends lost 3 bases and 2 bases respectively, with 7 bases between them. The CDR3 loop spans 13 amino acids. The CDR3 sequence: CASSFWGQETQYF. The DNA for the CDR3 is TGTGCCAGCAGCTTTTGGGGACAAGAGACCCAGTACTTC.

V usage is TRBV5-6 and J usage is TRBJ2-1; a possible D gene is TRBD1 (5 bases). Deletions cut 1 base from V and 0 bases from J, with 11 bases between. CDR3 size: 16 residues. Germline V gene lookup returns CDR1 SGHDT and CDR2 YYEEEE. CDR3 coding DNA: TGTGCCAGCAGCTTGCTGGGGCCGAGCTCCTACAATGAGCAGTTCTTC. Its translation is CASSLLGPSSYNEQFF.

The chain links TRBV14 to TRBJ1-1; D call uncertain. The germline V gene encodes CDR1 SGHDN and CDR2 FVKESK. With 0 bases removed from V and 4 bases from J, the gap between germline ends came to 6 bases. The CDR3 contains 13 residues. CDR3 in DNA: TGTGCCAGCAGCCAAGAGGGGTTCACTGAAGCTTTCTTT. The encoded protein is CASSQEGFTEAFF.

Only a few counts were recorded for this clone. The V call is TRBV5-1, the J call TRBJ1-2; 8 bases are a match to TRBD1. Looked up from germline, CDR1 is SGHRS and CDR2 is YFSETQ. The trim removed 3 bases at V and 7 bases at J, leaving 5 bases unmatched. The CDR3 has 13 residues. CDR3 DNA sequence: TGCGCCAGCAGCTCGACAGGGGTGGGTGGCTACACCTTC. Protein product: CASSSTGVGGYTF.

This rearrangement joins TRBV10-1 to TRBJ1-1; maybe TRBD1 (5 bases). With 0 bases removed from V and 8 bases from J, the gap between germline ends came to 19 bases. CDR1 and CDR2 from the germline V gene are WNHNN and SYGVQD (reference sequence). The length of the CDR3 is 16 residues. CDR3 in amino acids: CASSESTRHLGTEAFF. The CDR3 bases are TGCGCCAGCAGTGAGTCGACTCGGCACCTTGGGACCGAAGCTTTCTTT.

The chain recombines TRBV19 with TRBJ2-5, with TRBD2 as a possible D gene (5 bases). The CDR3 is made up of 13 amino acids. V was shortened by 6 bases and J by 7 bases, with 15 bases between the two germline ends. CDR1 and CDR2 (germline): LNHDA, SQIVND (reference sequence). In nucleotides, the CDR3 is TGTGCCAGTAGCCCGGCCCTAGCCGGGACCCAGTACTTC. Encoded protein: CASSPALAGTQYF. The full variable domain, with the rest looked up from reference TRBV19 and TRBJ2-5, is DGGITQSPKYLFRKEGQNVTLSCEQNLNHDAMYWYRQDPGQGLRLIYYSQIVNDFQKGDIAEGYSVSREKKESFPLTVTSAQKNPTAFYLCASSPALAGTQYFGPGTRLLVL.

V is TRBV10-3 and J is TRBJ2-5, with TRBD1 matching 8 bases. The CDR3 extends over 14 amino acids. CDR1 is ENHRY and CDR2 is SYGVKD in the germline V gene. V gave up 6 bases and J gave up 4 bases; unmatched junction bases: 7. The CDR3 loop reads CAISPGQGGETQYF. In DNA, the CDR3 is TGTGCCATCAGCCCTGGACAGGGAGGAGAGACCCAGTACTTC.

This clone was seen a handful of times. The chain recombines TRBV28 with TRBJ2-1; D gene ambiguous. The CDR3 has 12 residues. Germline CDR1 is MDHEN and CDR2 is SYDVKM. Trimming removed 6 bases at V and 12 bases at J, with 15 bases between. The CDR3 DNA is TGTGCCAGCAGCTCAACTGGAAAGGCGCAGTTCTTC. Translating gives CASSSTGKAQFF.

V usage is TRBV7-6 and J usage is TRBJ2-7, with 7 bases aligning to TRBD1. CDR1 SGHVS and CDR2 FNYEAQ come from the germline V gene. Unmatched junction bases numbered 5, after V lost 1 base and J lost 2 bases. CDR3 length equals 15 residues. CDR3 DNA: TGTGCCAGCAGCTTAGGGGGAACAGGGGCCTACGAGCAGTACTTC. Its translation is CASSLGGTGAYEQYF.

The J gene is TRBJ1-5, the V gene TRBV19; D not certain. The CDR3 loop spans 15 amino acids. V was clipped by 1 base and J by 5 bases, with 12 bases between them. Germline lookup yields CDR1 LNHDA and CDR2 SQIVND (reference sequence). The CDR3 DNA reads as TGTGCCAGTAGTATAGGAGCAGGTTCTTATCAGCCCCAGCATTTT. Encoded protein: CASSIGAGSYQPQHF.

This chain connects TRBV19 to TRBJ2-2, with TRBD2 matching over 11 bases. This CDR3 comprises 16 residues. Germline loops: CDR1 LNHDA, CDR2 SQIVND (reference sequence). V gave up 3 bases and J gave up 5 bases; unmatched junction bases: 5. CDR3 region: CASSIVAGGRTGELFF. The CDR3 DNA follows: TGTGCCAGTAGTATCGTAGCGGGAGGGCGGACCGGGGAGCTGTTTTTT.

DNA for the CDR3: TGTGCCAGCAGCTCACAAAGGACAGGGCCGAACACTGAAGCTTTCTTT. Residues: CASSSQRTGPNTEAFF. J is TRBJ1-1 and V is TRBV11-2; 8 bases are a match to TRBD1. CDR1 is SGHAT, CDR2 FQNNGV, per germline. The J segment lost 1 base and the V segment lost 4 bases, leaving 8 bases of the junction unmatched. CDR3 size: 16 residues. The variable domain in full, with the rest retrieved from reference TRBV11-2 and TRBJ1-1, is EAGVAQSPRYKIIEKRQSVAFWCNPISGHATLYWYQQILGQGPKLLIQFQNNGVVDDSQLPKDRFSAERLKGVDSTLKIQPAKLEDSAVYLCASSSQRTGPNTEAFFGQGTRLTVV.

V and J are TRBV2 and TRBJ1-2, with TRBD1 as a possible D gene (5 bases). Trimming shortened V by 5 bases and J by 4 bases, and 14 bases separated the two germline ends. Germline V gene lookup returns CDR1 SNHLY and CDR2 FYNNEI. The CDR3 is 14 residues long. The CDR3 DNA reads as TGTGCCAGCAGTTTGGGACTGGACGCCTATGGCTACACCTTC. Translation gives CASSLGLDAYGYTF.

This chain connects TRBV19 to TRBJ1-2; 12 nucleotides align to TRBD1. CDR1 and CDR2 from the germline V gene are LNHDA and SQIVND (reference sequence). The CDR3 consists of 16 residues. After removal of 6 bases from V and 5 bases from J, the junction contained 10 bases not matched to a gene. The CDR3 loop is CASRGTGGEYRYGYTF. CDR3 coding DNA: TGTGCCAGTAGGGGGACAGGGGGCGAATACCGGTATGGCTACACCTTC.

This clone was seen a single time. J is TRBJ2-1 and V is TRBV5-8, with 10 positions matching TRBD2. Germline V gives CDR1 SGHTS, CDR2 YDEGEE. The ends lost 2 bases at V and 2 bases at J; junction bases unmatched: 1. The CDR3 runs 15 residues. Written as DNA, the CDR3 is TGTGCCAGCAGCTTAACTAGCGGGACCTACAATGAGCAGTTCTTC. Amino acid sequence: CASSLTSGTYNEQFF.

This clone was found once. V is TRBV25-1 and J is TRBJ1-6; 7 bases align to TRBD1. Losses at the gene ends were 3 bases for V and 13 bases for J; bases not matched to a gene: 9. The germline V gene encodes CDR1 MGHDK and CDR2 SYGVNS. CDR3 size: 14 residues. DNA of the CDR3: TGTGCCAGCAGTGACAACAGGGGCTCTTCCCCCCTCCACTTT. Translated, it gives CASSDNRGSSPLHF.

The genes are TRBV7-8 and TRBJ1-6; 7 bases fit TRBD1. The germline V gene has CDR1 SGHVS and CDR2 FQNEAQ. The CDR3 covers 14 residues. Trimming removed 7 bases from V and 7 bases from J; junction bases left unmatched: 7. DNA of the CDR3: TGTGCCAGCACCCCACTACAGGGGAATTCACCCCTCCACTTT. Translating it yields CASTPLQGNSPLHF. The variable domain in full, completed from reference TRBV7-8 and TRBJ1-6, reads GAGVSQSPRYKVAKRGQDVALRCDPISGHVSLFWYQQALGQGPEFLTYFQNEAQLDKSGLPSDRFFAERPEGSVSTLKIQRTQQEDSAVYLCASTPLQGNSPLHFGNGTRLTVT.

CDR3 in amino acids: CATSRDSVRASTDTQYF. The DNA for the CDR3 is TGTGCCACCAGCAGAGATTCTGTGCGGGCCAGCACAGATACGCAGTATTTT. This chain links TRBV15 with TRBJ2-3, with D maybe TRBD2 (5 bases). The V end lost 0 bases, the J end lost 0 bases, and 13 bases lay between the germline ends. The germline CDR1 and CDR2 sequences are LNHNV and YYDKDF (reference sequence). The CDR3 length is 17 residues.

This chain joins TRBV15 and TRBJ1-5; TRBD1 is a possible D gene (6 bases). This CDR3 region has 17 residues. V was clipped by 5 bases and J by 0 bases, with 17 bases between them. Germline CDR1 is LNHNV and CDR2 is YYDKDF (reference sequence). CDR3 coding DNA: TGTGCCACCAGCGTACTCCATGGACAGTCTAGCAATCAGCCCCAGCATTTT. Protein: CATSVLHGQSSNQPQHF.

This chain uses TRBV9 with TRBJ2-5, with D unclear. Per germline, CDR1 SGDLS and CDR2 YYNGEE. V gave up 0 bases and J gave up 0 bases, with 12 bases separating them. The length of the CDR3 is 16 residues. Written as DNA, the CDR3 is TGTGCCAGCAGCGTAGCCGGATTGGTTAACCAAGAGACCCAGTACTTC. It yields the protein CASSVAGLVNQETQYF.

This CDR3 is CASALGGSSYNEQFF. For the CDR3, the DNA is TGTGCCAGCGCTTTGGGAGGGAGCTCCTACAATGAGCAGTTCTTC. The V call is TRBV6-5, the J call TRBJ2-1, with 7 bases matching TRBD2. The CDR3 is 15 residues long. Looked up from germline, CDR1 is MNHEY and CDR2 is SVGAGI. The ends lost 8 bases at V and 0 bases at J; junction bases unmatched: 7.

This chain links TRBV7-9 with TRBJ1-1; 8 bases fit TRBD1. Trimming took 7 bases from V and 6 from J; bases not matched to a gene: 7. Germline V CDR1 and CDR2: SEHNR, FQNEAQ (reference sequence). The CDR3 extends over 13 amino acids. The CDR3 here is CASKLSQGAEAFF. The DNA of the CDR3 is TGTGCCAGCAAGCTCTCACAGGGGGCTGAAGCTTTCTTT. The complete variable domain, with remaining parts taken from reference TRBV7-9 and TRBJ1-1, reads DTGVSQNPRHKITKRGQNVTFRCDPISEHNRLYWYRQTLGQGPEFLTYFQNEAQLEKSRLLSDRFSAERPKGSFSTLEIQRTEQGDSAMYLCASKLSQGAEAFFGQGTRLTVV.

CDR3: CASSPRRTEKLFF. In nucleotides, the CDR3 is TGTGCCAGCAGCCCCAGACGGACTGAAAAACTGTTTTTT. The V and J genes are TRBV7-2 and TRBJ1-4; D is unresolved. The CDR3 length is 13 residues. CDR1 is SGHTA, CDR2 FQGNSA, per germline. V shed 5 bases and J shed 7 bases, with 11 bases lying between them.